This is a list of T cell receptor beta chains from one sample in a study of CD8+CD57+ T cells in acquired aplastic anemia. TCRdb re-derived calls from the reads in MiXCR, one entry per CDR3 protein. The sample has 150,000 to 180,000 distinct CDR3 sequences, about 54% seen once; the top ten hold approximately 12%. Material for sequencing was sorted CD4+, CD8+, or CD8+CD57+ T cells (not recorded which) from PBMCs. These receptors came from a human donor with aplastic anemia. CDR3s include the opening cysteine and the closing phenylalanine or tryptophan.

CDR3aa: CSARDFSGAGVDGYTF; j_gene: TRBJ1-2; v_gene: TRBV20-1
CDR3aa: CASSQSGDEQYF; j_gene: TRBJ2-7; v_gene: TRBV2
CDR3aa: CATSDFGHRTDTQYF; j_gene: TRBJ2-3; v_gene: TRBV24-1
CDR3aa: CSARRLADTQYF; j_gene: TRBJ2-3; v_gene: TRBV20-1
CDR3aa: CASSAGVGELFF; j_gene: TRBJ2-2; v_gene: TRBV19
CDR3aa: CASSLDTGGQETQYF; j_gene: TRBJ2-5; v_gene: TRBV9
CDR3aa: CASKDRANTGELFF; j_gene: TRBJ2-2; v_gene: TRBV2
CDR3aa: CASSQQNTGELFF; j_gene: TRBJ2-2; v_gene: TRBV6-1
CDR3aa: CASSRIAGSPYNEQFF; j_gene: TRBJ2-1; v_gene: TRBV19
CDR3aa: CSALTRAGPNYGYTF; j_gene: TRBJ1-2; v_gene: TRBV29-1
CDR3aa: CASSPPDSVDGYTF; j_gene: TRBJ1-2; v_gene: TRBV7-9
CDR3aa: CASREDRVSNQPQHF; j_gene: TRBJ1-5; v_gene: TRBV6-1